This TCR beta chain was captured by sequencing in a study of T cell repertoires in cytomegalovirus infection (dated by TCRdb to about 2019). Background for the entire study: Donor HLA type was relevant to the analysis, because carriage of CMV infection together with the matching HLA type was indicated by public TCR beta signatures.

Concerning this clonotype: What antigen it recognizes has not been identified. Per-nucleotide qualities are absent, and no much larger clonotype sits a single base away.

Here is what the overall study found, with its caveats: In the ex vivo response, HLA-C-restricted CMV-specific TCR beta clonotypes were dominant, and in two of eight donors the single most frequent clonotype came from this HLA-C-restricted group. Cumulative frequency of public TCR beta family members discriminated carriers of CMV infection plus the relevant HLA type in this cohort and an independent roughly 340-donor cohort.

Its CDR3 holds 14 amino acids, cysteine through phenylalanine. Only the CDR3 region is kept as DNA, spanning 42 bases read in frame from base 1. At the junction V is shortened by 4 bases and J by 4 bases; bases outside the gene matches: 6. The germline V gene gives CDR1 as MDHEN and CDR2 as SYDVKM. Instrument used: Illumina HiSeq 1500. TCRdb cleaned the public reads at Q25 with fastp, built clones with MiXCR and kept in-frame beta chains. Each entry is one CDR3 protein sequence, shown with its most common DNA and genes. This sample comprises fewer than 350,000 distinct CDR3 sequences, about 17% of them detected only once. The ten largest account for about 12% of the sample.

What was sequenced was PBMCs. Here the chain combines TRBV28 and TRBJ1-2; TRBD1 matches 7 bases in the middle. This sequence originates from a human donor in good health (CMV status not recorded). Some clones in this sample may be carry-over from other donors' samples. The CDR3 is CASSYGTAPYGYTF. In nucleotides, the sequence is TGTGCCAGCAGTTATGGGACAGCACCCTATGGCTACACCTTC.